These 2 T cell receptor beta chains were sequenced from one sample in a study of identical twins (dated by TCRdb to the mid-2010s). Receptor amplification or capture employed 5' RACE. The sequencer listed for this sample is Illumina HiSeq 2000. Through fastp at Q25 and MiXCR, TCRdb rebuilt clones from the public reads, retaining in-frame beta chains. Rows with one shared CDR3 protein collapse into an entry with the most common genes and DNA. For this sample the table gives around 100,000 distinct CDR3 sequences, of which just under 6% were detected only once. The ten largest make up 10% to 15% of the sample. Sample: memory T cells sorted from blood. What the cell subset or site label conveys for this sample: CD45RO+ enriched T cells. Receptors were obtained from a woman in her forties or fifties in good health.

The V gene is TRBV11-3, the J gene TRBJ2-4, with 9 bases that match TRBD1. This CDR3 is built from 14 residues. V trimming: 3 bases; J trimming: 9 bases; junction bases outside the gene matches: 6. Germline V gene lookup returns CDR1 SGHNT and CDR2 YENEEA. The DNA for the CDR3 is TGTGCCAGCAGCTTGGGGCGGACAGGGGCCATTCAGTACTTC. As protein: CASSLGRTGAIQYF.

This clonotype was recorded a few times. The chain carries TRBV7-8 and TRBJ2-5; 7 bases match TRBD1. V shed 1 base, J shed 5 bases, and the junction held 7 bases outside the gene matches. The V gene's germline CDR1 is SGHVS and CDR2 FQNEAQ. The CDR3 length is 15 residues. CDR3 protein: CASSLGSRQGETQYF. The CDR3 DNA sequence: TGTGCCAGCAGCTTAGGCTCCCGACAGGGTGAGACCCAGTACTTC.